This TCR beta chain stems from a study of cytomegalovirus exposure and HLA in healthy donors. Study findings and constraints: The authors later linked a missense DCLRE1C variant to TCR beta V- and J-gene trimming. Presence/absence analyses assumed roughly uniform sequencing depth across donors, which may not hold.

There are a few counts of this clone. As yet, its antigen is unknown. It was with 60 Vbeta and 13 Jbeta primers that the PCR ran. Sequencing used immunoSEQ multiplex PCR; TCRdb keeps in-frame clones, though not all of them. Here the sample spans some 88,000 clones, 60% to 80% being singletons. This sequence originates from a woman in her 30s in good health and CMV-seronegative. The sequencing input was PBMCs.

The CDR3 nucleotides are TGCGCCAGCAGCTTGGGGACTAGAAAAGTAGATACGCAGTATTTT. Its protein product is CASSLGTRKVDTQYF. This chain connects TRBV5-1 to TRBJ2-3, with 7 bases matching TRBD2. J was trimmed by 5 bases and V by 0 bases; bases with no gene match: 6. The CDR3 covers 15 residues. Germline CDR1 SGHRS, CDR2 YFSETQ. Variable domain in full (rest from reference TRBV5-1 and TRBJ2-3): KAGVTQTPRYLIKTRGQQVTLSCSPISGHRSVSWYQQTPGQGLQFLFEYFSETQRNKGNFPGRFSGRQFSNSRSEMNVSTLELGDSALYLCASSLGTRKVDTQYFGPGTRLTVL.